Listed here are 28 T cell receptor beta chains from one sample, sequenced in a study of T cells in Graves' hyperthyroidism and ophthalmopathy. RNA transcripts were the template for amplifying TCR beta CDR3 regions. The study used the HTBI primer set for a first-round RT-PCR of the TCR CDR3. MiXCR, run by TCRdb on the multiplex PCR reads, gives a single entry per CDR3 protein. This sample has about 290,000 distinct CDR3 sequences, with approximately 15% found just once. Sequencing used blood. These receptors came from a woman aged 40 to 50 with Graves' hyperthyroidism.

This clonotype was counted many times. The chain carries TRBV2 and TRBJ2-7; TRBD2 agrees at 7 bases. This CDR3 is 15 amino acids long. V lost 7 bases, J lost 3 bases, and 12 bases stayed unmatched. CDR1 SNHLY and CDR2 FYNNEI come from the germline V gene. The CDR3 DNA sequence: TGTGCCAGCATTATCATAGCGGGCAAGCACTACGAGCAGTACTTC. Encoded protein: CASIIIAGKHYEQYF.

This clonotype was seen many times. The CDR3 nucleotides are TGTGCCAGCAGTTGGGGACACTCCTACGAGCAGTACTTC. It codes for CASSWGHSYEQYF. The chain employs TRBV28 and TRBJ2-7, with D possibly being TRBD1 (6 bases). Germline V gene sequence: CDR1 MDHEN, CDR2 SYDVKM. The CDR3 sequence is 13 residues long. V was pared by 4 bases and J by 0 bases, with 7 bases between.

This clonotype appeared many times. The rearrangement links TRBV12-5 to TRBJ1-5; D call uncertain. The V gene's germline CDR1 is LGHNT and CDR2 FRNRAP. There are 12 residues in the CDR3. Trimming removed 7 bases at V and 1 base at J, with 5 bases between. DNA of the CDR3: TGTGCTAGTGCGGCGAGCAATCAGCCCCAGCATTTT. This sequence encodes CASAASNQPQHF. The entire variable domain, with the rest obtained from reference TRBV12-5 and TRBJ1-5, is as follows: DARVTQTPRHKVTEMGQEVTMRCQPILGHNTVFWYRQTMMQGLELLAYFRNRAPLDDSGMPKDRFSAEMPDATLATLKIQPSEPRDSAVYFCASAASNQPQHFGDGTRLSIL.

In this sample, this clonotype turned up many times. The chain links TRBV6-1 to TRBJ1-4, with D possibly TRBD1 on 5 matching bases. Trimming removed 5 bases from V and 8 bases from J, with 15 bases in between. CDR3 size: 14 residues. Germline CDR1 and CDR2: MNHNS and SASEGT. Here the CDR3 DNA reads TGTGCCAGCAGTTATCCGGGACCCAACGAAAAACTGTTTTTT. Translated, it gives CASSYPGPNEKLFF.

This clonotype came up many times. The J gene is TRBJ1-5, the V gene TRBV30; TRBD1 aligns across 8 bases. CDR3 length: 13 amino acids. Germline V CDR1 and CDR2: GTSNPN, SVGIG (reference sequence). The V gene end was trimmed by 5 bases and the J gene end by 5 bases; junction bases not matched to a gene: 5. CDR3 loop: CAWGTGDDQPQHF. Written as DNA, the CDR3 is TGTGCCTGGGGGACAGGAGACGATCAGCCCCAGCATTTT.

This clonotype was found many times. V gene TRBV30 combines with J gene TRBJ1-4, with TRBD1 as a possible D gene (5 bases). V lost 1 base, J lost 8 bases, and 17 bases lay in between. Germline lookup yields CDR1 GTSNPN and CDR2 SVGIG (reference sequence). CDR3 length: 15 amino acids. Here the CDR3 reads CAWSDRDLLDEKLFF. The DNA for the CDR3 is TGTGCCTGGAGTGACCGGGACTTATTGGACGAAAAACTGTTTTTT.

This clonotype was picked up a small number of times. The CDR3 loop is CASRPDRVSGYTF. As DNA, the CDR3 is TGTGCCAGCAGACCCGACAGGGTTTCGGGCTACACCTTC. V gene TRBV16 combines with J gene TRBJ1-2; 7 bases are a match to TRBD1. From germline, CDR1 is KGHSY and CDR2 FQNENV. The V gene end was trimmed by 6 bases and the J gene end by 8 bases; junction bases not matched to a gene: 9. The CDR3 totals 13 residues.

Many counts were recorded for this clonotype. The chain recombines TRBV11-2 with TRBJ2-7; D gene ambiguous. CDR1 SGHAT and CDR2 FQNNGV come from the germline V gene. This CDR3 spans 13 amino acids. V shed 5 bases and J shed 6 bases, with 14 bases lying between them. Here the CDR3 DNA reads TGTGCCAGCAGCCCCCGGGTCGTACTCGAGCAGTACTTC. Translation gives CASSPRVVLEQYF.

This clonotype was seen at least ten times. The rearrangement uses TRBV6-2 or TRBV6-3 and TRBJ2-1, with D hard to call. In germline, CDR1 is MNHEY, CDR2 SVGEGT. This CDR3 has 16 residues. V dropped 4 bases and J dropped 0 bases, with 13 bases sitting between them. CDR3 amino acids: CASSWGGSYSYNEQFF. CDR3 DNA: TGTGCCAGCAGTTGGGGTGGGTCCTACTCCTACAATGAGCAGTTCTTC.

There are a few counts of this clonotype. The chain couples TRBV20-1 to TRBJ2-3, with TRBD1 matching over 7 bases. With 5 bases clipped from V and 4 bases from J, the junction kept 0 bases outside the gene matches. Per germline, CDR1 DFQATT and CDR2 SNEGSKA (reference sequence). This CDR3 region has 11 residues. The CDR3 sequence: CSADRADTQYF. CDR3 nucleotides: TGCAGTGCTGACAGGGCAGATACGCAGTATTTT.

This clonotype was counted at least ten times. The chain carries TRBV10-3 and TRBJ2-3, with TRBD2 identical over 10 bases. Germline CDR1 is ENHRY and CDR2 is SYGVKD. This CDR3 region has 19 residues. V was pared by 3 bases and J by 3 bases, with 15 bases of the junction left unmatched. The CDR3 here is CAISDVAGGPSGRTDTQYF. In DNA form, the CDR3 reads TGTGCCATCAGTGATGTAGCGGGAGGACCTTCCGGGAGAACAGATACGCAGTATTTT.

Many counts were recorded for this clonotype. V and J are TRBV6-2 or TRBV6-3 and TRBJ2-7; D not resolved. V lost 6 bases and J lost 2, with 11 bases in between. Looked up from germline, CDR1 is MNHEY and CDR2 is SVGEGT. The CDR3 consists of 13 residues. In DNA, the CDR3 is TGTGCCAGCAGCATTGACGAAACCTACGAGCAGTACTTC. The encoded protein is CASSIDETYEQYF.

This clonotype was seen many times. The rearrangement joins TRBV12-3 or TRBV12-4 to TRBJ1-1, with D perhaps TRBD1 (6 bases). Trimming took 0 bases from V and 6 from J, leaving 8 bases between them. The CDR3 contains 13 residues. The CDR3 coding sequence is TGTGCCAGCAGTTTAGCAGGGGGAGCTGAAGCTTTCTTT. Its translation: CASSLAGGAEAFF.

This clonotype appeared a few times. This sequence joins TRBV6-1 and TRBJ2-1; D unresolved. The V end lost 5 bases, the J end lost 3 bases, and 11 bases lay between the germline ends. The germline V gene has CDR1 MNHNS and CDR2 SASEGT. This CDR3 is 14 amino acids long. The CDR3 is CASSYKYVYNEQFF. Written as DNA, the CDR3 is TGTGCCAGCAGTTATAAGTACGTCTACAATGAGCAGTTCTTC.

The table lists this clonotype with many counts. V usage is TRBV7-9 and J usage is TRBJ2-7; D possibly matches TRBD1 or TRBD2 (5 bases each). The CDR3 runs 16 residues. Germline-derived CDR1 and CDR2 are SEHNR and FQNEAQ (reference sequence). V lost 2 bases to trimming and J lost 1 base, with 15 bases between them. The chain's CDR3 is CASSLKFGAGSYEQYF. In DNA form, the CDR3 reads TGTGCCAGCAGCTTAAAATTCGGGGCAGGGTCCTACGAGCAGTACTTC. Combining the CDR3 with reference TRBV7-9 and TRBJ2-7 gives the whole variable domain DTGVSQNPRHKITKRGQNVTFRCDPISEHNRLYWYRQTLGQGPEFLTYFQNEAQLEKSRLLSDRFSAERPKGSFSTLEIQRTEQGDSAMYLCASSLKFGAGSYEQYFGPGTRLTVT.

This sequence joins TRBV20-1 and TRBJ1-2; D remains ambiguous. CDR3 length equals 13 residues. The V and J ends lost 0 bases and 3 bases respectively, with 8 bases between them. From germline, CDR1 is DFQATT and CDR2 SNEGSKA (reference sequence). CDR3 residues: CSARDRRDYGYTF. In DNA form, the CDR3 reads TGCAGTGCTAGAGATCGACGGGACTATGGCTACACCTTC.

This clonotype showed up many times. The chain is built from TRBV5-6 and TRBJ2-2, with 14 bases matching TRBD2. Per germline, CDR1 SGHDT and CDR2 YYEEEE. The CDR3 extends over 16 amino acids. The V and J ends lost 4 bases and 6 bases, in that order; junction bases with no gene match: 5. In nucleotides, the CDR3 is TGTGCCAGCAGCCTGGGACTAGCGGGAGTAGCCGGGGAGCTGTTTTTT. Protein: CASSLGLAGVAGELFF.

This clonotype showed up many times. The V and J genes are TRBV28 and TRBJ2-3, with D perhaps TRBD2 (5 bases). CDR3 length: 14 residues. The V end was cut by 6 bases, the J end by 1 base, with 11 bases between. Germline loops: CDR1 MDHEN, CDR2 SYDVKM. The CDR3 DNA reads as TGTGCCAGCAGGTCGAGCGGTGGCACAGATACGCAGTATTTT. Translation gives CASRSSGGTDTQYF. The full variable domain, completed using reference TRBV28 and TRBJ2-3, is DVKVTQSSRYLVKRTGEKVFLECVQDMDHENMFWYRQDPGLGLRLIYFSYDVKMKEKGDIPEGYSVSREKKERFSLILESASTNQTSMYLCASRSSGGTDTQYFGPGTRLTVL.

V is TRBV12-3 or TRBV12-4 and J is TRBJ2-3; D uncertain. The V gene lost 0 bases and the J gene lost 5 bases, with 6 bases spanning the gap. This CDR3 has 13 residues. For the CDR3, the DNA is TGTGCCAGCAGTTTAGCGGGTCTAGATACGCAGTATTTT. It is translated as CASSLAGLDTQYF.

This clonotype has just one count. DNA for the CDR3: TGCAGTGCTTCGGGGGGTCGGACTGAAGCTTTCTTT. Its protein is CSASGGRTEAFF. The rearrangement links TRBV20-1 to TRBJ1-1; tentative D call: TRBD1 (5 bases). CDR1 is DFQATT, CDR2 SNEGSKA, per germline (reference sequence). Trimming pared 5 bases from V and 5 bases from J, leaving 12 bases between. The CDR3 contains 12 residues.

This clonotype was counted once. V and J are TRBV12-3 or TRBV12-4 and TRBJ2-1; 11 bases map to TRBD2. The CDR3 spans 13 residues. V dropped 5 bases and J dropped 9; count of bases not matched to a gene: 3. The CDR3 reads CASSHGLAGEQFF. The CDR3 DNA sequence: TGTGCCAGCAGTCACGGACTAGCGGGTGAGCAGTTCTTC.

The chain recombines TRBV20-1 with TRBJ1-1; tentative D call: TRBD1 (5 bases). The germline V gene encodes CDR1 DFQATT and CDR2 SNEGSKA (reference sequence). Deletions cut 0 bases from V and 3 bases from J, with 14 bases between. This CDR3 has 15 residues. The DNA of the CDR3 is TGCAGTGCTAGAGAAGTCGGGCGGGACCACACTGAAGCTTTCTTT. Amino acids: CSAREVGRDHTEAFF.

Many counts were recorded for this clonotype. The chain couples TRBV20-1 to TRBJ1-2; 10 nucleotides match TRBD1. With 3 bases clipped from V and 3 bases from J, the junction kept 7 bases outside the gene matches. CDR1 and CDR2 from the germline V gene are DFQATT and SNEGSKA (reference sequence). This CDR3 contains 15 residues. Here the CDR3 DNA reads TGCAGTGCTAGCCCCGCCGGGACAGGGGACTATGGCTACACCTTC. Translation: CSASPAGTGDYGYTF.

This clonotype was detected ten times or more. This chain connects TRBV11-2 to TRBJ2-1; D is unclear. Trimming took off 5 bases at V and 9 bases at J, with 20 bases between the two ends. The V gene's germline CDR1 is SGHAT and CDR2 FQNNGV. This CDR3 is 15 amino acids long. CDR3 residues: CASSPPGVLNIEQFF. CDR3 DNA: TGTGCCAGCAGCCCCCCTGGGGTCCTTAATATTGAGCAGTTCTTC.

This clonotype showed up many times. CDR3 region: CASSLDEAAGHEKLFF. CDR3 coding DNA: TGTGCCAGCAGTTTAGACGAGGCAGCGGGCCATGAAAAACTGTTTTTT. The chain is built from TRBV27 and TRBJ1-4; no definite D call. Germline CDR1 MNHEY, CDR2 SMNVEV (reference sequence). This CDR3 region has 16 residues. V was clipped by 2 bases and J by 6 bases, with 16 bases between them.

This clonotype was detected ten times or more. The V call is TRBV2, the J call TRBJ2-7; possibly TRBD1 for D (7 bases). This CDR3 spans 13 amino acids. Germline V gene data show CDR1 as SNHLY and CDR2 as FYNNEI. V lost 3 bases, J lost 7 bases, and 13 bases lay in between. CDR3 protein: CASSEEGAGEQYF. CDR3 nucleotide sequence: TGTGCCAGCAGTGAGGAGGGGGCGGGGGAGCAGTACTTC.

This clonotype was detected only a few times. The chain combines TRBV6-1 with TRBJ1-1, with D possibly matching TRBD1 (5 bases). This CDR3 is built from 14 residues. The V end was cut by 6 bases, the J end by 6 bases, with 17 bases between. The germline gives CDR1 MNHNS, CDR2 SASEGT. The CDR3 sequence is CASRPTGGGAEAFF. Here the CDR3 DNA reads TGTGCCAGCAGACCGACGGGGGGTGGGGCTGAAGCTTTCTTT.

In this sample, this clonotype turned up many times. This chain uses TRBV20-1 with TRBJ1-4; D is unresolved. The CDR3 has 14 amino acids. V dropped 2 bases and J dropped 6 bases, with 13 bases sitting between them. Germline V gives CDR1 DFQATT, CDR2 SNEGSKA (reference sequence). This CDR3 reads CSARWRSRDEKLFF. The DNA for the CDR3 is TGCAGTGCTAGATGGCGGTCTAGGGATGAAAAACTGTTTTTT.